Below, 30 T cell receptor beta chains from the same sample are listed, as sequenced in a study of T-cell reconstitution after alpha-beta-depleted transplantation in children. It was with unique molecular identifiers that the TCRbeta library was prepared. TCRdb used MiXCR to reprocess the PCR reads, holding one entry per CDR3 protein. The table records hundreds of thousands of distinct CDR3 sequences, more than 20% of them present only once. The material sequenced was PBMCs, mostly from graft donor cells, taken 360 days after TCRalphabeta/CD19-depleted stem cell transplant. Receptors originate from a female patient aged 2-15 years who had a stem cell transplant for congenital amegakaryocytic thrombocytopenia, so the T cells may come from the graft donor.

This chain joins TRBV5-1 and TRBJ2-1, with a weak D call TRBD1 (6 bases). CDR1 is SGHRS and CDR2 is YFSETQ in the germline V gene. V was trimmed by 7 bases and J by 4 bases, leaving 15 bases between them. CDR3 length: 14 residues. This CDR3 is CASSQGTRYNEQFF. CDR3 nucleotide sequence: TGCGCCAGCTCCCAGGGGACAAGGTACAATGAGCAGTTCTTC.

This chain uses TRBV4-1 with TRBJ1-3, with D possibly TRBD1 on 6 matching bases. The CDR3 runs to 14 residues. In germline, CDR1 is MGHRA, CDR2 YSYEKL. V lost 0 bases and J 8 bases, leaving 11 bases between the germline ends. The CDR3 coding sequence is TGCGCCAGCAGCCAAGAGGCAGGGGTAGACACCATATATTTT. It yields the protein CASSQEAGVDTIYF.

This clonotype was seen a few times. The chain combines TRBV9 with TRBJ1-2, with unresolved D. The germline CDR1 and CDR2 sequences are SGDLS and YYNGEE. V was trimmed by 0 bases and J by 4 bases, leaving 16 bases between them. The CDR3 runs to 16 residues. The CDR3, as DNA: TGTGCCAGCAGCGTAGGTATGAGGGCAGGATCCTATGGCTACACCTTC. The encoded protein is CASSVGMRAGSYGYTF.

This clonotype showed up just a few times. V gene TRBV14 combines with J gene TRBJ2-3; 7 nucleotides align to TRBD2. The CDR3 is made up of 15 amino acids. V lost 0 bases and J lost 11; bases outside the gene matches: 11. The germline CDR1 and CDR2 sequences are SGHDN and FVKESK. The CDR3 DNA sequence: TGTGCCAGCAGCCAAGATCTTGCGCGACCGGGGGGGCAGTATTTT. Translated, it gives CASSQDLARPGGQYF.

This clonotype turned up a few times. The chain recombines TRBV6-1 with TRBJ2-3; no reliable D call. Trimming took off 10 bases at V and 6 bases at J, with 17 bases between the two ends. This CDR3 contains 13 residues. The germline gives CDR1 MNHNS, CDR2 SASEGT. DNA for the CDR3: TGTGCCACCACCGCCGGACGTGGGGATACGCAGTATTTT. It yields the protein CATTAGRGDTQYF.

This clonotype showed up just a few times. V and J are TRBV18 and TRBJ1-1; D is undetermined. Germline CDR1 KGHSH, CDR2 LQKENI. V was pared by 0 bases and J by 0 bases, with 8 bases between. The CDR3 extends over 15 amino acids. CDR3 sequence: CASSPPGRMNTEAFF. The CDR3 DNA follows: TGTGCCAGCTCACCACCAGGTAGAATGAACACTGAAGCTTTCTTT. The entire variable domain, with the rest obtained from reference TRBV18 and TRBJ1-1, is as follows: NAGVMQNPRHLVRRRGQEARLRCSPMKGHSHVYWYRQLPEEGLKFMVYLQKENIIDESGMPKERFSAEFPKEGPSILRIQQVVRGDSAAYFCASSPPGRMNTEAFFGQGTRLTVV.

CDR3 DNA sequence: TGTGCCAGCAGTTTCGATTCTGCACGCTCTGGAAACACCATATATTTT. As protein: CASSFDSARSGNTIYF. The rearrangement joins TRBV12-3 or TRBV12-4 to TRBJ1-3; D remains ambiguous. V shed 3 bases and J shed 0 bases, with 12 bases lying between them. CDR3 length: 16 amino acids.

This clonotype was seen a handful of times. The J gene is TRBJ2-5, the V gene TRBV20-1; TRBD2 matches at 7 bases. The V and J ends lost 0 bases and 0 bases, in that order; junction bases with no gene match: 10. Germline-derived CDR1 and CDR2 are DFQATT and SNEGSKA (reference sequence). The CDR3 has 17 amino acids. CDR3 amino acids: CSARDVQRGAHQETQYF. In DNA form, the CDR3 reads TGCAGTGCTAGAGATGTCCAGCGGGGAGCACACCAAGAGACCCAGTACTTC.

This clonotype has only a few counts. The chain combines TRBV9 with TRBJ1-2; D unresolved. The CDR3 length is 15 residues. Trimming shortened V by 0 bases and J by 1 base, and 10 bases separated the two germline ends. Looked up from germline, CDR1 is SGDLS and CDR2 is YYNGEE. The CDR3 protein is CASSVDAGLNYGYTF. The DNA of the CDR3 is TGTGCCAGCAGCGTAGACGCGGGCCTTAACTATGGCTACACCTTC.

The rearrangement links TRBV5-6 to TRBJ2-5, with D perhaps given as TRBD1 or TRBD2 (6 bases each). Germline lookup yields CDR1 SGHDT and CDR2 YYEEEE. This CDR3 comprises 15 residues. With 2 bases removed from V and 5 bases from J, the gap between germline ends came to 16 bases. CDR3 in amino acids: CASSLMGGRQETQYF. CDR3 DNA: TGTGCCAGCAGCTTAATGGGGGGCAGGCAGGAGACCCAGTACTTC.

For this clonotype: Compared with germline, one end of the junction differs, possibly owing to a read error. The chain uses TRBV9 and TRBJ2-5; unclear D gene. CDR3 length: 13 amino acids. Looked up from germline, CDR1 is SGDLS and CDR2 is YYNGEE. The CDR3 spells CASSVGRWAGEGF. CDR3 bases: TGTGCCAGCAGCGTAGGTCGTTGGGCAGGCGAAGGCTTC.

In this sample, this clonotype turned up a few times. The chain employs TRBV28 and TRBJ1-6; 9 nucleotides align to TRBD1. The CDR3 runs to 15 residues. V shed 5 bases and J 8 bases; nucleotides not matched to a gene: 7. Germline V lookup: CDR1 MDHEN, CDR2 SYDVKM. CDR3 coding DNA: TGTGCCAGCAGTGCCCGGGACAGGGTTGATTCACCCCTCCACTTT. Its translation: CASSARDRVDSPLHF.

The chain combines TRBV28 with TRBJ2-3; no clear D gene. Germline-derived CDR1 and CDR2 are MDHEN and SYDVKM. The CDR3 is 15 residues long. V was trimmed by 5 bases and J by 4 bases, leaving 16 bases between them. CDR3 sequence reads: CASSLHRVPPDTQYF. CDR3 bases: TGTGCCAGCAGTCTCCATCGCGTTCCCCCAGATACGCAGTATTTT.

This rearrangement joins TRBV18 to TRBJ2-7; 9 bases agree with TRBD1. The V and J ends lost 1 base and 5 bases, in that order; junction bases with no gene match: 0. CDR3 length: 13 amino acids. CDR1 and CDR2 from the germline V gene are KGHSH and LQKENI. The CDR3 DNA reads TGTGCCAGCTCACCACGGACAGGGGACGAGCAGTACTTC. It translates to CASSPRTGDEQYF.

This clonotype was detected a few times. The V gene is TRBV20-1, the J gene TRBJ2-7, with D possibly being TRBD1 (5 bases). There are 14 residues in the CDR3. V lost 7 bases, J lost 3 bases, and 19 bases lay in between. Germline loops: CDR1 DFQATT, CDR2 SNEGSKA (reference sequence). The CDR3 nucleotides are TGCAGTGTTCCCAGGGTACCCAATGACTACGAGCAGTACTTC. It encodes CSVPRVPNDYEQYF.

This clonotype was picked up many times. The chain carries TRBV5-1 and TRBJ1-1; D is uncertain. This CDR3 contains 15 residues. Trimming cost V 0 bases and J 4 bases, with 13 bases left between them. Germline values: CDR1 SGHRS, CDR2 YFSETQ. The CDR3 is CASSLAGPLITEAFF. In nucleotides, the CDR3 is TGCGCCAGCAGCTTGGCCGGGCCCCTGATCACTGAAGCTTTCTTT.

This clonotype was seen only a few times. The junction shows a germline mismatch at one end, possibly a read error. This sequence joins TRBV15 and TRBJ2-5, with 7 bases matching TRBD1. The CDR3 runs to 14 residues. Germline CDR1 reads LNHNV; CDR2 reads YYDKDF (reference sequence). CDR3 in DNA: TGTGCCACCAGCAGAGATGCAACAGGGGCAGTCACTCTCTTC. Residues: CATSRDATGAVTLF.

The CDR3 DNA sequence: TGTGCCACCAGTGACCAGGACGCGCCTGATGGACTAGCGGGAAATGAGCAGTTCTTC. Amino acids: CATSDQDAPDGLAGNEQFF. The rearrangement joins TRBV24-1 to TRBJ2-1; 12 nucleotides match TRBD2. V trimming: 4 bases; J trimming: 7 bases; junction bases outside the gene matches: 16. This CDR3 has 19 amino acids. The germline V gene has CDR1 KGHDR and CDR2 SFDVKD.

The V call is TRBV28, the J call TRBJ1-4; maybe TRBD1 (6 bases). V lost 3 bases and J 3 bases, leaving 14 bases between the germline ends. In germline, CDR1 is MDHEN, CDR2 SYDVKM. The CDR3 length is 16 residues. The CDR3 DNA reads as TGTGCCAGCAGTTTTCTCCTCGGGACACCTAATGAAAAACTGTTTTTT. Its protein is CASSFLLGTPNEKLFF. Full variable domain (rest looked up from reference TRBV28 and TRBJ1-4): DVKVTQSSRYLVKRTGEKVFLECVQDMDHENMFWYRQDPGLGLRLIYFSYDVKMKEKGDIPEGYSVSREKKERFSLILESASTNQTSMYLCASSFLLGTPNEKLFFGSGTQLSVL.

This clonotype was observed a few times. This chain links TRBV27 with TRBJ2-3; TRBD2 matches 8 bases. The ends lost 4 bases at V and 5 bases at J; junction bases unmatched: 5. Germline V gives CDR1 MNHEY, CDR2 SMNVEV (reference sequence). The CDR3 is made up of 14 amino acids. The CDR3, as DNA: TGTGCCAGCAGTTGGAGGCTAGCGGGAGATACGCAGTATTTT. As protein: CASSWRLAGDTQYF.

The V gene is TRBV3-1, the J gene TRBJ1-3, with D unclear. The CDR3 contains 16 residues. V lost 1 base, J lost 4 bases, and 14 bases lay in between. CDR1 is LGHDT and CDR2 is YNNKEL in the germline V gene (reference sequence). This chain's CDR3 is CASSQGQGLWGNTIYF. CDR3 sequence (DNA): TGTGCCAGCAGCCAAGGGCAAGGGCTGTGGGGAAACACCATATATTTT.

The V gene is TRBV4-1, the J gene TRBJ2-7; TRBD2 matches 11 bases. The CDR3 contains 16 residues. V lost 3 bases to trimming and J lost 1 base; unmatched junction nucleotides: 5. Germline V gives CDR1 MGHRA, CDR2 YSYEKL. CDR3: CASSHVLAGVSYEQYF. CDR3 DNA: TGCGCCAGCAGCCATGTACTAGCGGGAGTTTCCTACGAGCAGTACTTC.

This clonotype has a handful of counts. The chain links TRBV29-1 to TRBJ2-5; D is perhaps TRBD1 or TRBD2 (5 bases each). V shed 7 bases and J shed 5 bases, with 20 bases lying between them. Germline V gene data show CDR1 as SQVTM and CDR2 as ANQGSEA. The CDR3 runs 14 residues. The CDR3 region is CSASPGRKSETQYF. CDR3 coding DNA: TGCAGCGCTTCCCCGGGACGAAAGTCGGAGACCCAGTACTTC.

The table lists this clonotype with a few counts. The V call is TRBV30, the J call TRBJ1-1; D gene ambiguous. The CDR3 length is 14 residues. Germline V gene lookup returns CDR1 GTSNPN and CDR2 SVGIG (reference sequence). Trimming pared 3 bases from V and 11 bases from J, leaving 22 bases between. The CDR3 region has the DNA TGTGCCTGGAGACTTCTAGGTCTTAAGAATAATGCTTTCTTT. Amino acids: CAWRLLGLKNNAFF.

V gene TRBV7-2 combines with J gene TRBJ2-7; 7 bases align to TRBD2. This CDR3 spans 15 amino acids. V dropped 2 bases and J dropped 2; count of bases not matched to a gene: 6. Germline lookup yields CDR1 SGHTA and CDR2 FQGNSA. CDR3 residues: CASSLSLAETYEQYF. Here the CDR3 DNA reads TGTGCCAGCAGCTTATCGCTAGCGGAAACCTACGAGCAGTACTTC.

The chain uses TRBV4-1 and TRBJ2-3; D call uncertain. The length of the CDR3 is 17 residues. Germline V gives CDR1 MGHRA, CDR2 YSYEKL. The ends were cut back, 4 bases at V and 1 base at J, with 18 bases in the middle. CDR3 sequence: CASSPLWGRDGTDTQYF. The CDR3 DNA reads as TGCGCCAGCAGCCCGCTCTGGGGAAGGGATGGCACAGATACGCAGTATTTT.

This clonotype occurred a few times. The J gene is TRBJ2-2, the V gene TRBV25-1; possibly TRBD1 for D (5 bases). Deletions cut 1 base from V and 2 bases from J, with 5 bases between. CDR1 is MGHDK, CDR2 SYGVNS, per germline. This CDR3 is 14 amino acids long. CDR3 region: CASSEWGNTGELFF. The CDR3 DNA is TGTGCCAGCAGTGAATGGGGCAACACCGGGGAGCTGTTTTTT.

The V and J genes are TRBV2 and TRBJ1-2; a weak D match, TRBD1 (5 bases). CDR3 length: 15 amino acids. Per germline, CDR1 SNHLY and CDR2 FYNNEI. Trimming shortened V by 7 bases and J by 0 bases, and 15 bases separated the two germline ends. This chain's CDR3 is CASNSGWAANYGYTF. CDR3 nucleotide sequence: TGTGCCAGCAATTCAGGGTGGGCAGCTAACTATGGCTACACCTTC.

This clonotype was seen many times. The chain combines TRBV29-1 with TRBJ2-2, with unresolved D. CDR1 is SQVTM and CDR2 is ANQGSEA in the germline V gene. This CDR3 contains 12 residues. V was cut by 5 bases and J by 3 bases, with 7 bases left in between. CDR3 coding DNA: TGCAGCGTTCTAGGGTACACCGGGGAGCTGTTTTTT. Protein sequence: CSVLGYTGELFF.

This chain connects TRBV12-3 or TRBV12-4 to TRBJ2-1; 8 bases map to TRBD2. Trimming removed 2 bases from V and 7 bases from J; junction bases left unmatched: 10. The CDR3 extends over 16 amino acids. CDR3 nucleotide sequence: TGTGCCAGCAGTTTATCGGGGGGGGACTATGGGAATGAGCAGTTCTTC. This encodes CASSLSGGDYGNEQFF.